These 13 T cell receptor beta chains share one sample of origin, sequenced in a study of T cells after yellow fever vaccination. TCRdb reprocessed the 5' RACE reads via MiXCR and lists one record per CDR3 protein. This table holds 300,000 to 400,000 distinct CDR3 sequences, about 12% found once. The sequencing here drew on CD4+ T cells sorted from PBMCs, taken 15 days after the yellow fever booster vaccination. The receptor set was obtained from a man between 18 and 35 years old who received the YFV17D yellow fever vaccine.

V gene TRBV21-1 combines with J gene TRBJ2-7. TRBV21-1 is termed a pseudogene. This CDR3 has 12 amino acids. CDR3 sequence reads: CASSKIRIEQYF. The CDR3 DNA sequence: TGTGCCAGCAGCAAAATAAGGATCGAGCAGTACTTC.

A few counts support this clonotype. The J gene is TRBJ2-7, the V gene TRBV20-1; tentative D call: TRBD2 (5 bases). V lost 3 bases and J 0 bases, leaving 12 bases between the germline ends. The CDR3 loop spans 14 amino acids. The germline gives CDR1 DFQATT, CDR2 SNEGSKA (reference sequence). The CDR3 DNA reads TGCAGTGCTAGCCGGTTGGGGAGCTCCTACGAGCAGTACTTC. The encoded protein is CSASRLGSSYEQYF.

This clonotype has only a few counts. The V gene is TRBV20-1, the J gene TRBJ2-1, with 8 bases lining up with TRBD2. The CDR3 totals 15 residues. Trimming removed 0 bases from V and 7 bases from J; junction bases left unmatched: 8. CDR1 is DFQATT and CDR2 is SNEGSKA in the germline V gene (reference sequence). As DNA, the CDR3 is TGCAGTGCTAGAGATCCTGAACGGGGGGGGAATGAGCAGTTCTTC. Protein product: CSARDPERGGNEQFF.

The rearrangement joins TRBV5-1 to TRBJ2-1; D is possibly TRBD2 (5 bases). Trimming pared 2 bases from V and 4 bases from J, leaving 7 bases between. In germline, CDR1 is SGHRS, CDR2 YFSETQ. The CDR3 length is 13 residues. This CDR3 reads CASSFGGYNEQFF. The DNA for the CDR3 is TGCGCCAGCAGCTTTGGAGGTTACAATGAGCAGTTCTTC.

The rearrangement links TRBV7-6 to TRBJ1-1; tentatively, D is TRBD1 (5 bases). The germline CDR1 and CDR2 sequences are SGHVS and FNYEAQ. CDR3 length: 15 residues. V gave up 7 bases and J gave up 1 base, with 16 bases separating them. This CDR3 reads CASTPGPHANTEAFF. The CDR3 DNA follows: TGTGCCAGCACCCCGGGACCGCACGCGAACACTGAAGCTTTCTTT.

This clonotype has just a few counts. The chain uses TRBV7-6 and TRBJ2-6; the match to TRBD2 covers 10 bases. The CDR3 is 17 residues long. Germline trimming cut 5 bases from V and 0 bases from J; bases unmatched to any gene: 4. CDR1 is SGHVS, CDR2 FNYEAQ, per germline. CDR3 sequence reads: CASSILAGNSGANVLTF. The CDR3 region has the DNA TGTGCCAGCAGCATACTAGCGGGGAACTCTGGGGCCAACGTCCTGACTTTC.

This clonotype was counted a few times. The chain recombines TRBV18 with TRBJ2-2; 7 bases line up with TRBD1. V was clipped by 0 bases and J by 7 bases; unmatched bases: 5. The CDR3 sequence is 15 residues long. Germline CDR1 and CDR2: KGHSH and LQKENI. The CDR3 loop is CASSPPTGVNGELFF. The CDR3 DNA reads as TGTGCCAGCTCACCACCAACAGGGGTGAACGGGGAGCTGTTTTTT.

This clonotype was counted a few times. The V gene is TRBV18, the J gene TRBJ2-7; 7 bases line up with TRBD1. The germline V gene encodes CDR1 KGHSH and CDR2 LQKENI. V shed 6 bases, J shed 2 bases, and the junction held 4 bases outside the gene matches. The CDR3 totals 13 residues. The chain's CDR3 is CASSQGETYEQYV. DNA for the CDR3: TGTGCCAGCTCTCAGGGGGAAACCTACGAGCAGTACGTC.

This clonotype occurred many times. V is TRBV12-3 or TRBV12-4 and J is TRBJ1-3, with TRBD1 matching 8 bases. This CDR3 spans 15 amino acids. The J segment lost 4 bases and the V segment lost 5 bases, leaving 7 bases of the junction unmatched. This CDR3 reads CASSPWGTGGNTIYF. For the CDR3, the DNA is TGTGCCAGCAGTCCGTGGGGGACAGGCGGAAACACCATATATTTT.

The CDR3 spells CASSLESLGGIKYEQYF. CDR3 in DNA: TGTGCCAGCAGCTTAGAAAGCCTCGGGGGGATTAAATACGAGCAGTACTTC. The chain is built from TRBV7-9 and TRBJ2-7; 7 bases map to TRBD2. With 1 base clipped from V and 4 bases from J, the junction kept 13 bases outside the gene matches. The CDR3 has 17 amino acids. Germline CDR1 is SEHNR and CDR2 is FQNEAQ (reference sequence).

This clonotype came up a few times. The chain links TRBV3-1 to TRBJ2-1; 8 bases fit TRBD2. The CDR3 has 15 amino acids. V shed 1 base and J 9 bases; nucleotides not matched to a gene: 8. Germline assignment: CDR1 LGHDT and CDR2 YNNKEL (reference sequence). The CDR3 nucleotides read TGTGCCAGCAGCCAAGCGGGGACTAGTCCGGGTGAGCAGTTCTTC. Translating it yields CASSQAGTSPGEQFF.

This clonotype was counted between two and nine times. The chain uses TRBV5-6 and TRBJ1-2; D is unclear. This CDR3 has 14 residues. CDR1 is SGHDT, CDR2 YYEEEE, per germline. V was cut by 4 bases and J by 1 base, with 11 bases left in between. In DNA form, the CDR3 reads TGTGCCAGCAGCCCGCTGGGAGGTAACTATGGCTACACCTTC. Translated: CASSPLGGNYGYTF.

This sequence joins TRBV13 and TRBJ1-1, with D tentatively TRBD1 (6 bases). V was shortened by 6 bases and J by 7 bases, with 21 bases between the two germline ends. The CDR3 is 15 amino acids. Germline V gene lookup returns CDR1 PRHDT and CDR2 FYEKMQ (reference sequence). This CDR3 is CASSRGILGAGEAFF. The CDR3 DNA follows: TGTGCCAGCAGTCGGGGAATATTGGGGGCGGGTGAAGCTTTCTTT.